This entry is about one TCR beta chain. The antigen is undetermined. PCR primers comprised 60 Vbeta and 13 Jbeta primers. Some clones are missing from TCRdb's copy, which holds only in-frame ones; the method was immunoSEQ multiplex PCR. In the table there are more than 140,000 clones, roughly four fifths of which are singletons. This CDR3 spans 14 amino acids. The ends lost 5 bases at V and 4 bases at J; junction bases unmatched: 4. Germline assignment: CDR1 MNHEY and CDR2 SMNVEV (reference sequence). This sample was taken from a study of cytomegalovirus exposure and HLA in healthy donors. Points from the study as a whole: Evidence from a later analysis indicated that most CMV-associated TCR beta chains looked HLA-restricted.

The sample taken for sequencing was PBMCs. This clonotype was obtained from a man between 18 and 35 years old in good health and CMV-seropositive. The rearrangement joins TRBV27 to TRBJ2-3, with 9 bases matching TRBD1. DNA for the CDR3: TGTGCCAGCAGTCCCTGGACAGGGGCAGATACGCAGTATTTT. Its protein product is CASSPWTGADTQYF.